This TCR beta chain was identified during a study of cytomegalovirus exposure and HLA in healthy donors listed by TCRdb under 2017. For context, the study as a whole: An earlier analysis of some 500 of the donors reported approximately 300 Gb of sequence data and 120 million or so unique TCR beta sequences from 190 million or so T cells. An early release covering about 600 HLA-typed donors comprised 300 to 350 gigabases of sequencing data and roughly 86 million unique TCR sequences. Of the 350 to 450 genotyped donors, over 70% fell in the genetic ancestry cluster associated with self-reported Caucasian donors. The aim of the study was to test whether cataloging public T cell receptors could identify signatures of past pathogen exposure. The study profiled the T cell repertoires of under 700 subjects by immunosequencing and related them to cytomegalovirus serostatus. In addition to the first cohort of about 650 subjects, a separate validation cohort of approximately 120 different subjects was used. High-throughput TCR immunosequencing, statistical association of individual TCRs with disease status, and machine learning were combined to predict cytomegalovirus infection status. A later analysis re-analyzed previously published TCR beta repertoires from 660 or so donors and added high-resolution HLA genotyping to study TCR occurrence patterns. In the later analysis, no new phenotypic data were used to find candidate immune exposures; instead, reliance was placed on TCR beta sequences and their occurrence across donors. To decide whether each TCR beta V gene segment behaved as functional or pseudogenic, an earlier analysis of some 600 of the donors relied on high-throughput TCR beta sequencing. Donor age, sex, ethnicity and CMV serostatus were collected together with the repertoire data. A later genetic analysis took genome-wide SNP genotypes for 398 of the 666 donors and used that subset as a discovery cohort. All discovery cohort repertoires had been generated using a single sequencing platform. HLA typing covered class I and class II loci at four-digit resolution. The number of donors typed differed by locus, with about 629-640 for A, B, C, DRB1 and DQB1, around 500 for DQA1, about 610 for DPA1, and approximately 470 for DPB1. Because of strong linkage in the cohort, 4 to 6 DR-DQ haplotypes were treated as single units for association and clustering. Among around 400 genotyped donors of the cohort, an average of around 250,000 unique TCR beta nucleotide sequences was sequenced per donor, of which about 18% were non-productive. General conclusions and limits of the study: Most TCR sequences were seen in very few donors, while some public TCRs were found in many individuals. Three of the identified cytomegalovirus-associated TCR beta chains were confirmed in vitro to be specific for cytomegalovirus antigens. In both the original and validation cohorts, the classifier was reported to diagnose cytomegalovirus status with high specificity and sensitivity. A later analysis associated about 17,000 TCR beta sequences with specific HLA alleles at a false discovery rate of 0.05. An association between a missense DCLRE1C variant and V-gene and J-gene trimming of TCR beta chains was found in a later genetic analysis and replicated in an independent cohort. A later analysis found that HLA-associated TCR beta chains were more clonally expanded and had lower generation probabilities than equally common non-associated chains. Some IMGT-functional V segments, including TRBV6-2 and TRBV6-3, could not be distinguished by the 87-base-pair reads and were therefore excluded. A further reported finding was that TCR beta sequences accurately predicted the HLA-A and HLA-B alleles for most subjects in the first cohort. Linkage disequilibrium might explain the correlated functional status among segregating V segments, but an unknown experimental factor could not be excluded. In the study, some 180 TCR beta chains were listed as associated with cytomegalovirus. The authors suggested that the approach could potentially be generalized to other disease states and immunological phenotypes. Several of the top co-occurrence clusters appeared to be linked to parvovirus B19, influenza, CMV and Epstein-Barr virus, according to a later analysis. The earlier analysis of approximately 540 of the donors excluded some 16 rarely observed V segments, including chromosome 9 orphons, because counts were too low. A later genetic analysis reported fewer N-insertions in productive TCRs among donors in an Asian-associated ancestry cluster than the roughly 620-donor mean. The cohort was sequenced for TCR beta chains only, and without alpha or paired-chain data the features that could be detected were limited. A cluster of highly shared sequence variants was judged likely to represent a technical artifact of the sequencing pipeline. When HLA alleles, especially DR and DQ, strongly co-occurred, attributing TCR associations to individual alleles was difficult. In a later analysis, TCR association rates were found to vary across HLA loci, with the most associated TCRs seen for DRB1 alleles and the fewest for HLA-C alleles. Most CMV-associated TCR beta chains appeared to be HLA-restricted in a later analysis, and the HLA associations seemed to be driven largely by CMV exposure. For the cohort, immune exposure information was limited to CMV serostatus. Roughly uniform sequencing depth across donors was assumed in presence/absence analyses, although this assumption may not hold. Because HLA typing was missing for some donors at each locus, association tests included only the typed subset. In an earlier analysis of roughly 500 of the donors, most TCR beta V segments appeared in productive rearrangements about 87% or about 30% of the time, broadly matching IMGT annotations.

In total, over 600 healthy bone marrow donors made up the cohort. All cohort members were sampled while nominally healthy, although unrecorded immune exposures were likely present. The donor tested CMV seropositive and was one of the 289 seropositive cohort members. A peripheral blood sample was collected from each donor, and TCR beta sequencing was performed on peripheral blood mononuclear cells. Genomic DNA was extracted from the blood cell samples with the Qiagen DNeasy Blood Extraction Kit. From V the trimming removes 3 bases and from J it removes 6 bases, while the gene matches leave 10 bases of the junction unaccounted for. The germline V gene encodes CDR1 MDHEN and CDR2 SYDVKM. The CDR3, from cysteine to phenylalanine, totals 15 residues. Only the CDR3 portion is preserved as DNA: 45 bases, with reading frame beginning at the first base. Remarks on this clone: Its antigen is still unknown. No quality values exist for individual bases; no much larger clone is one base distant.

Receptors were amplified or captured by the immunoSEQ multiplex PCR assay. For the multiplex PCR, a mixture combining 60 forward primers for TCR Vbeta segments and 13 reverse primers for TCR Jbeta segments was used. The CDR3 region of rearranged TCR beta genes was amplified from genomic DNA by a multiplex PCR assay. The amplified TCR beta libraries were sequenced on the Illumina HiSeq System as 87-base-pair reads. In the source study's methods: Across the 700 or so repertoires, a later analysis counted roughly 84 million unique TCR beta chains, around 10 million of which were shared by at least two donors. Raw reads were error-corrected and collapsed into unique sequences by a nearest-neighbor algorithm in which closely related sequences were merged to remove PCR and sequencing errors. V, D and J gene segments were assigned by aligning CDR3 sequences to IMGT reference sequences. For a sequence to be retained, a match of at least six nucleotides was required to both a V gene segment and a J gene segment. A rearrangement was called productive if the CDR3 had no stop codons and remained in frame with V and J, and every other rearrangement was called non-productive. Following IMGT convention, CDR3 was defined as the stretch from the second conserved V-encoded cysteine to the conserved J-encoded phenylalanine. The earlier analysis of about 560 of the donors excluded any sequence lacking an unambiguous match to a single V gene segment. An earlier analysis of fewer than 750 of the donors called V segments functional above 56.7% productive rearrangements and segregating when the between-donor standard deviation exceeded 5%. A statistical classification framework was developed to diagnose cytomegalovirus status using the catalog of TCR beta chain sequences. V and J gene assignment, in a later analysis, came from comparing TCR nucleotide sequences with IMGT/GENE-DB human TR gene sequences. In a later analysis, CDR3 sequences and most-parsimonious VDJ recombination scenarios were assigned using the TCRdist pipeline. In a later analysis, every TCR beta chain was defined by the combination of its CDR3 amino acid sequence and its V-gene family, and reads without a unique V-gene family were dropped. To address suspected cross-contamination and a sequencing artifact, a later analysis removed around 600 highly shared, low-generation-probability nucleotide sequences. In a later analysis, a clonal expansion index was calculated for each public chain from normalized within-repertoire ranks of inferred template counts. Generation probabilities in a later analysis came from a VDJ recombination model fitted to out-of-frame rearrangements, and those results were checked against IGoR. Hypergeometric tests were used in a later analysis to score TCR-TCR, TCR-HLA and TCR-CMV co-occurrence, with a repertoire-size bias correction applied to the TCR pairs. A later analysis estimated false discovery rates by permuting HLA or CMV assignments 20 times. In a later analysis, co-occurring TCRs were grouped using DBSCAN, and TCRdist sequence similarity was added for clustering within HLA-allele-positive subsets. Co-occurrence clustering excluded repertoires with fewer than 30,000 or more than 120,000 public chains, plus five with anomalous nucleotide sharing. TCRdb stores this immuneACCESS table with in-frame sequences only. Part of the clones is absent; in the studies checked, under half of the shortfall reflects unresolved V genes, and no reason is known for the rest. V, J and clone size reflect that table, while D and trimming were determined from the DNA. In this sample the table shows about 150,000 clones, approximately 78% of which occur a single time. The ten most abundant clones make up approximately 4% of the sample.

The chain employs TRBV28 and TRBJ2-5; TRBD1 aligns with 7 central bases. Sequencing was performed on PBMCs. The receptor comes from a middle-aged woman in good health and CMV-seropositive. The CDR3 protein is CASSFGGQQGQTQYF. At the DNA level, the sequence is TGTGCCAGCAGTTTCGGAGGACAACAGGGGCAGACCCAGTACTTC.